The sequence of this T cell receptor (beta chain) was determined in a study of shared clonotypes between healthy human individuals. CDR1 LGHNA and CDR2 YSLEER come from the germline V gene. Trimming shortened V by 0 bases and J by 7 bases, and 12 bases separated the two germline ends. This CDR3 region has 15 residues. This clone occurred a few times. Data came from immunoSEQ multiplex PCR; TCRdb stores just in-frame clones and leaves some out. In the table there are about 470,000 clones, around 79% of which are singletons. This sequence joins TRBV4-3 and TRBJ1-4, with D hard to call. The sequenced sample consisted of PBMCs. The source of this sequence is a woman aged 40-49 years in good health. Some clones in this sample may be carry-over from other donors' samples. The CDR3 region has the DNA TGCGCCAGCAGCCAAGATTTGGGTTGGAGTGAAAAACTGTTTTTT. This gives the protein CASSQDLGWSEKLFF.